This TCR beta chain comes out of a study of radiation and T cells in renal cell carcinoma. Germline V CDR1 and CDR2: GTSNPN, SVGIG (reference sequence). V was clipped by 3 bases and J by 5 bases, with 7 bases between them. This CDR3 comprises 11 residues. Profiled with immunoSEQ multiplex PCR; TCRdb holds only in-frame clones, not every one. The sample lists 150,000 or so clones; about 88% were seen once. Regarding this clone: Its antigen is as yet unknown.

Time point defined: baseline pretreatment blood. Treatment in this sample: 15 Gy SBRT to primary tumor, nephrectomy 4 weeks later. After SBRT, blood was collected at 2 and 4 weeks, plus baseline. The patient's renal cell carcinoma had clear cell pathology. General study findings and limits: From baseline, blood top tumor clonotypes peaked at 2 weeks post-radiation.

The receptor comes from a woman aged 70-85 years with renal cell carcinoma. The material was blood, obtained from a patient whose treatment included radiotherapy and nephrectomy. V and J are TRBV30 and TRBJ2-5, with no clear D. CDR3 in DNA: TGTGCCTGGAGCGGCCCCGAGACCCAGTACTTC. It translates to CAWSGPETQYF.